The rows below give T cell receptor beta chains drawn from one sample of a study. TCRdb redid the calling of the RT-PCR reads with MiXCR, one entry per CDR3 protein. The sample holds 550,000 to 750,000 distinct CDR3 sequences, over 12% seen once. Sequenced: memory CD4+ T cells from blood. The receptors stem from a female donor in good health, serving as a healthy control. The CDR3 runs from the conserved cysteine through the conserved F or W. The D gene is left open where the match is weak. Clone size, where shown, is once, few, many, or a class for clones that have expanded.

CDR3 DNA,CDR3 protein,J gene,clone size,V gene,D gene
TGTGCCAGCAGTGTGAGCGGGAGGGCCGGCCGAGATACGCAGTATTTT,CASSVSGRAGRDTQYF,TRBJ2-3,few,TRBV3-1,TRBD2
TGTGCCAGCAGTCCAGGGACAGGGGGTAAAGCTTTCTTT,CASSPGTGGKAFF,TRBJ1-1,few,TRBV12-3/TRBV12-4,TRBD1
TGTGCCAGCTCACCCAACCCCGGGACAGCGAATTCACCCCTCCACTTT,CASSPNPGTANSPLHF,TRBJ1-6,.,TRBV18,TRBD1
TGTGCCAGTAGTAGTGGACTAGCGGACACCGGGGAGCTGTTTTTT,CASSSGLADTGELFF,TRBJ2-2,.,TRBV19,TRBD2
TGCGCCAGCAGCTTAAACACAGGGAGCCTTAATGAAAAACTGTTTTTT,CASSLNTGSLNEKLFF,TRBJ1-4,.,TRBV5-1,.
TGTGCCAGCAGTGATCCGGGACTGATTAATTCACCCCTCCACTTT,CASSDPGLINSPLHF,TRBJ1-6,few,TRBV6-1,.
TGTGCCAGCAGTCTACAGTCCCCCGGGGAGCTGTTTTTT,CASSLQSPGELFF,TRBJ2-2,few,TRBV27,.
TGTGCCAGCAGCCGACGAACGACTATTAACACTGAAGCTTTCTTT,CASSRRTTINTEAFF,TRBJ1-1,.,TRBV6-5,.
TGTGCCAGCCATGACAGCGCACATAACTATGGCTACACCTTC,CASHDSAHNYGYTF,TRBJ1-2,many,TRBV28,.
TGTGCCAGCAGTTTAACCGGGGGCGCCCCTAATCAGCCCCAGCATTTT,CASSLTGGAPNQPQHF,TRBJ1-5,.,TRBV28,.
TGTGCCAGCAGCGATAACTCTGCAGGGGTAGACGAGCAGTACTTC,CASSDNSAGVDEQYF,TRBJ2-7,.,TRBV6-1,.
TGTGCCACCAGTGATGGCAGATATAGCACAGATACGCAGTATTTT,CATSDGRYSTDTQYF,TRBJ2-3,.,TRBV24-1,.
TGCAGCGCTGTCTGGGACAAGGCGCAGCAGTACTTC,CSAVWDKAQQYF,TRBJ2-7,.,TRBV29-1,.
TGTGCCGTCGGGACGGCCGTGTTGGATGGCTACACCTTC,CAVGTAVLDGYTF,TRBJ1-2,.,TRBV24-1,.
TGTGCCAGCAGTTTAGGTCGCACTATCCAAGAGACCCAGTACTTC,CASSLGRTIQETQYF,TRBJ2-5,many,TRBV27,.
TGTGCCTGTGCAAAAGCGGATTCCTACGAGCAGTACTTC,CACAKADSYEQYF,TRBJ2-7,few,TRBV28,.
TGCAGTGCTAGAGCCCGAGCGGGGGGACAGGGGGCACTGGACGCTTTCTTT,CSARARAGGQGALDAFF,TRBJ1-1,few,TRBV20-1,TRBD1
TGCGCCAGCAGCTTGATGGAGGGAAAGTCCTACGAGCAGTACTTC,CASSLMEGKSYEQYF,TRBJ2-7,.,TRBV5-1,.
TGTGCCAGCAGCGTCCGGGGGCAGAACACCGGGGAGCTGTTTTTT,CASSVRGQNTGELFF,TRBJ2-2,few,TRBV27,.
TGTGCCAGCAGCCGAGGCGGGAGGGGAGGCGAGACCCAGTACTTC,CASSRGGRGGETQYF,TRBJ2-5,.,TRBV6-6,TRBD2
TGTGCCAGCAGCTTAGTTGCGGGAGCGGGGGATACGCAGTATTTT,CASSLVAGAGDTQYF,TRBJ2-3,few,TRBV11-2,TRBD2
TGTGCCAGCAGCTTAGTAAATTACGAGGGCACTGAAGCTTTCTTT,CASSLVNYEGTEAFF,TRBJ1-1,.,TRBV7-2,.
TGCGCCAGCAGGCACGTCCGGGACGGAGAATACTATGGCTACACCTTC,CASRHVRDGEYYGYTF,TRBJ1-2,.,TRBV4-3,.
TGTGCCAGCAGCCGGAGGGGGGGTAGAGGTGAAGCTTTCTTT,CASSRRGGRGEAFF,TRBJ1-1,few,TRBV7-2,.